This TCR beta chain was observed in a study of beta chain features in type 1 diabetes (dated by TCRdb to about 2018). Regarding the complete study: Patients and healthy donors did not differ in mean age, gender distribution, total cell number or subset yield. In the study, TCRB repertoires of sorted circulating CD4+ T cell subsets from recently diagnosed type 1 diabetes patients were compared with those of matched healthy donors. Regulatory and stem cell-like memory subsets were isolated from only 8 patients and 8 healthy donors, whereas naive and central memory subsets came from all 28 donors. A total of approximately 99,000,000 sorted cells were examined across all samples, and RNA yield correlated strongly with the number of cells per subset.

The CDR3 has 17 amino acids, counting the end cysteine and phenylalanine. Solely the CDR3 DNA is kept, with 51 bases framed from the first base. The V and J ends are trimmed by 7 bases and 0 bases, leaving 19 bases between them. The germline V gene provides CDR1 MDHEN and CDR2 SYDVKM. General study outcomes and caveats: Because small numbers of individuals were included in the HLA sub-analyses, any influence of HLA type on TCRB rearrangement was left unresolved. The naive, central memory and regulatory TCRB repertoires appeared to resemble one another more closely among patients than among healthy donors. In all four CD4+ subsets, TCRB CDR3 length was moderately but significantly shorter in type 1 diabetes patients. At VDJ recombination sites, patients with type 1 diabetes made fewer insertions and deleted more nucleotides, a pattern implying thymic rearrangement abnormalities. Because cDNA rather than genomic DNA was sequenced, highly expressing activated cells could have been over-represented, although no difference in activation and CD3 levels was found between groups. PCR may preferentially amplify shorter templates, but because patient and control samples were amplified and corrected together, any resulting skew would affect both groups equally.

This clone has a handful of counts. Its cognate antigen has yet to be identified. Nothing much larger sits one base from this clone, and base qualities are not available. The entire amount of isolated RNA was reverse transcribed using the High Capacity cDNA Reverse Transcription Kit, so the sequenced TCRB transcripts were expressed ones. Deep immunoSEQ sequencing was performed on naive, central memory and regulatory T cell samples, with an average of around 3.4 million total reads per sample. After sorted cells were lysed in RLT buffer, RNA was extracted with DNase-treated RNeasy Micro or Mini kits, with the choice depending on cell number. To prevent cross-contamination, every cell subset was processed on its own, while patient and healthy donor samples were processed together. The immunoSEQ multiplex PCR was used to amplify TCRB sequences from cDNA, generating 87-bp fragments that spanned the CDR3 region. Sequencing of the amplicons was performed on the Illumina HiSeq platform. For the original study's pipeline: PCR bias was computationally corrected using synthetic template baselines, reads within Hamming distance 2 were collapsed, and singletons that could not be merged were discarded. Reads were aligned against IMGT so that V, D and J genes, CDR3 length and insertions or deletions at six rearrangement sites could be assigned. Within each subset, clonotype counts were normalized to sorted cell number, after which true diversity and Gini coefficients were computed with the tcR R package. The overlap coefficient, calculated on TCRB nucleotide sequences, was used to quantify repertoire sharing. Here the immuneACCESS table is served through TCRdb, limited to in-frame sequences with V and J called. Missing clones are a known gap in these copies; in checked studies unresolved V genes cover under half, and the rest lacks a known reason. V, J and clone size were drawn from that table, and D and trimming were deduced from the DNA. For this sample there are about 140,000 clones; 6.9% appear just once. 1.4% of the sample belongs to the ten largest clones.

Each donor gave one peripheral blood draw, averaging roughly 120 mL, which was collected into heparinised tubes. Using a panel that included CD45RO, CCR7, CD25, CD127, CD95 and CD27, naive, central memory, regulatory and stem cell-like memory CD4+ T cells were sorted on a BD FACSAria II. Purity was above 95% for every sorted population. PBMCs were separated immediately by Lymphoprep density gradient centrifugation and were stained directly, without being cultured. Samples were stained and sorted in pairs, with one healthy donor and one patient per experiment, so that batch effects were minimized. The rearranged chain carries TRBV28 and TRBJ2-1; the D gene cannot be resolved reliably. This clonotype was sampled from a woman aged 25 to 39 in good health. The specimen sequenced was central memory CD4+ T cells from blood. The CDR3 sequence is CASKTRLAPSSYNEQFF. The sequenced DNA: TGTGCCAGCAAAACGCGGTTAGCACCGAGCTCCTACAATGAGCAGTTCTTC.